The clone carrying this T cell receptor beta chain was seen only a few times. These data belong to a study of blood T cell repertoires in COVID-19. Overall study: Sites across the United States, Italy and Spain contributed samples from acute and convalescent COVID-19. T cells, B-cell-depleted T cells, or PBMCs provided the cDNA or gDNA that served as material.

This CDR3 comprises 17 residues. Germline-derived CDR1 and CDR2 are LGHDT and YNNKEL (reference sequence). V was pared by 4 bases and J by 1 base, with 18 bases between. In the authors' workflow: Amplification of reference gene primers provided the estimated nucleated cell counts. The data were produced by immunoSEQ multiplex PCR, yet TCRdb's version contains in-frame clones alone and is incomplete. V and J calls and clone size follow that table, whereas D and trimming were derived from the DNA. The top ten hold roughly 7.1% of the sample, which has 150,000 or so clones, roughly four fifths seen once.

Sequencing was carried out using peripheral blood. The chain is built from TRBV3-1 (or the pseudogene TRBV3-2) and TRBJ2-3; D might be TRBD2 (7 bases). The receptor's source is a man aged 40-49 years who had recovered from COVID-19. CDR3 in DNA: TGTGCCAGCAGCCGTCGAACCCCGGGGGGCTGCACAGATACGCAGTATTTT. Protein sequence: CASSRRTPGGCTDTQYF.